This T cell receptor (beta chain) appears in the sequencing data of a study of control samples from healthy donors and cancer patients. Germline values: CDR1 SGHNT, CDR2 YENEEA. V shed 0 bases and J 3 bases; nucleotides not matched to a gene: 1. This CDR3 has 15 residues. Assay: immunoSEQ multiplex PCR; the TCRdb copy retains only in-frame clones and omits some. The sample records about 410,000 clones, 80% to 95% being singletons. The sequence derives from a man aged 40-50 years with head and neck cancer. Sample: PBMCs. V and J are TRBV11-3 and TRBJ2-2; 7 bases are shared with TRBD1. CDR3 sequence: CASSLEGTDTGELFF. The CDR3 DNA sequence: TGTGCCAGCAGCTTAGAAGGGACAGACACCGGGGAGCTGTTTTTT.